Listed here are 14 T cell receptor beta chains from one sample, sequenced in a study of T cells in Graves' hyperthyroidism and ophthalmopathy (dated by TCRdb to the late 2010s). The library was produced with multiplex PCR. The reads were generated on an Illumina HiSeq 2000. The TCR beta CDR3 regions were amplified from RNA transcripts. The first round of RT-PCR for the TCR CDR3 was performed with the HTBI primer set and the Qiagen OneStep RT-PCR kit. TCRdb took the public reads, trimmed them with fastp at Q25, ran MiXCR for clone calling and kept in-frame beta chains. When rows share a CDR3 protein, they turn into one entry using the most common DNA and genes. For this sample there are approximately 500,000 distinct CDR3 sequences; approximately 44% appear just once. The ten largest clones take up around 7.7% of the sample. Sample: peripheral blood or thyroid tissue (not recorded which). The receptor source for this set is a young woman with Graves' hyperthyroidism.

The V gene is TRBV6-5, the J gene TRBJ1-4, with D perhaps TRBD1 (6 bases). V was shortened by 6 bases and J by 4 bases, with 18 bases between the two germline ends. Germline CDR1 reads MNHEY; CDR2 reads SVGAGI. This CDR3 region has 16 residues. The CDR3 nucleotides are TGTGCCAGCAGCACTAACCCGACAGGCCTTAATGAAAAACTGTTTTTT. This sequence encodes CASSTNPTGLNEKLFF.

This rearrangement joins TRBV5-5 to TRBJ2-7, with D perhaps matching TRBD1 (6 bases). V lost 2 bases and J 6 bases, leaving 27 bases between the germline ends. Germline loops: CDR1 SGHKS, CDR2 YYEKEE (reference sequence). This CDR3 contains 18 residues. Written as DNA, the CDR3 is TGTGCCAGCAGCTTAAGGACAGCGGTCAGAGCGCTACCTGCCGAGCAGTACTTC. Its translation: CASSLRTAVRALPAEQYF.

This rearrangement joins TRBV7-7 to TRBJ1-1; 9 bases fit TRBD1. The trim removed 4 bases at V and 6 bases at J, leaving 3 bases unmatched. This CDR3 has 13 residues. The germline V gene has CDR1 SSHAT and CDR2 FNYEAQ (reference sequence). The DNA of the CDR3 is TGTGCCAGCAGCTATAGACAGGGGGCTGAAGCTTTCTTT. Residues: CASSYRQGAEAFF.

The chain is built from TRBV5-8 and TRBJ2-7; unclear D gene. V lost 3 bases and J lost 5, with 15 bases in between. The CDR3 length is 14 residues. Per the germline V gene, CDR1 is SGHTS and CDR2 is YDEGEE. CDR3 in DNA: TGTGCCAGCAGCTCCTCAGAGATAAGGGACGAGCAGTACTTC. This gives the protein CASSSSEIRDEQYF.

Here the CDR3 DNA reads TGTGCCAGCAGGCCGGACAGGGGAGGTGAAAAACTGTTTTTT. This translates into CASRPDRGGEKLFF. This chain links TRBV2 with TRBJ1-4, with 9 bases fitting TRBD1. CDR1 and CDR2 (germline): SNHLY, FYNNEI. With V trimmed by 6 bases and J by 7 bases, 6 bases remained unmatched. This CDR3 has 14 residues. Together with reference TRBV2 and TRBJ1-4, the CDR3 gives the full variable domain: EPEVTQTPSHQVTQMGQEVILRCVPISNHLYFYWYRQILGQKVEFLVSFYNNEISEKSEIFDDQFSVERPDGSNFTLKIRSTKLEDSAMYFCASRPDRGGEKLFFGSGTQLSVL.

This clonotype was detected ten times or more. CDR3 protein: CASSLPGTSGYNEQFF. The CDR3, as DNA: TGCGCCAGCAGCTTACCGGGGACTAGCGGGTACAATGAGCAGTTCTTC. V gene TRBV5-1 combines with J gene TRBJ2-1; 12 nucleotides match TRBD2. The trim removed 2 bases at V and 4 bases at J, leaving 4 bases unmatched. The CDR3 is 16 residues long. Germline V gene sequence: CDR1 SGHRS, CDR2 YFSETQ.

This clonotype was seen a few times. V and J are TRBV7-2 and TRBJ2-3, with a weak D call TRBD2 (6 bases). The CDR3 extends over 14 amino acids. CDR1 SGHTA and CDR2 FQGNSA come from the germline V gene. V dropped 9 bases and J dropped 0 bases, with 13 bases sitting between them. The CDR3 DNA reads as TGTGCCAGTAGTCGAGGAGGGAGCACAGATACGCAGTATTTT. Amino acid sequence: CASSRGGSTDTQYF.

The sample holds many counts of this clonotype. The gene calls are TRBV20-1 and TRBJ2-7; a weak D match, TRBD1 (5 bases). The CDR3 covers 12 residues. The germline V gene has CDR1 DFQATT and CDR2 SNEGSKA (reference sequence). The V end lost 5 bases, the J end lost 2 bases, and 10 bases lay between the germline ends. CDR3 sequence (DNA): TGCAGTGCTCTCACAGGACCCTACGAGCAGTACTTC. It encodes CSALTGPYEQYF.

The CDR3 here is CASSLAGTRGLYNEQFF. As DNA, the CDR3 is TGTGCCAGCAGCTTAGCAGGGACTCGGGGGCTCTACAATGAGCAGTTCTTC. The rearrangement uses TRBV7-2 and TRBJ2-7; D might be TRBD1 or TRBD2, each matching 6 bases. The J call could be wrong; TRBJ2-1 is a better fit for the DNA end. The germline V gene has CDR1 SGHTA and CDR2 FQGNSA. This CDR3 comprises 17 residues.

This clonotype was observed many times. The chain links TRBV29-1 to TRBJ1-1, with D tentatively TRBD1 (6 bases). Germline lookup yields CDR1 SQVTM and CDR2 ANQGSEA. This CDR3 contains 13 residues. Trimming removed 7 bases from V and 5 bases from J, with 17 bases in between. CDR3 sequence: CSAMWGRGTEAFF. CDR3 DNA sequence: TGCAGCGCTATGTGGGGGCGCGGGACTGAAGCTTTCTTT.

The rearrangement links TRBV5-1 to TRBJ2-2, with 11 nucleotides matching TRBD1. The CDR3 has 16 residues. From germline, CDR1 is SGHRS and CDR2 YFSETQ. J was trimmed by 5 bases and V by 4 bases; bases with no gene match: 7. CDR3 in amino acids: CASSPRGQGATGELFF. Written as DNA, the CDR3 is TGCGCCAGCAGCCCGCGAGGACAGGGGGCGACCGGGGAGCTGTTTTTT.

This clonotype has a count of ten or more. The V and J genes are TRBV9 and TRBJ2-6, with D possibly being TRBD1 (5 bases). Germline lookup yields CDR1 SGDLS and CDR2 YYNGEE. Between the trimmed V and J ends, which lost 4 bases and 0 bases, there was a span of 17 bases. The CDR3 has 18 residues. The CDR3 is CASSTYLGVISGANVLTF. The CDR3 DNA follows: TGTGCCAGCAGCACTTACTTAGGGGTGATCTCTGGGGCCAACGTCCTGACTTTC. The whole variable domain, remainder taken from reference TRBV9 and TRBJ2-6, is DSGVTQTPKHLITATGQRVTLRCSPRSGDLSVYWYQQSLDQGLQFLIQYYNGEERAKGNILERFSAQQFPDLHSELNLSSLELGDSALYFCASSTYLGVISGANVLTFGAGSRLTVL.

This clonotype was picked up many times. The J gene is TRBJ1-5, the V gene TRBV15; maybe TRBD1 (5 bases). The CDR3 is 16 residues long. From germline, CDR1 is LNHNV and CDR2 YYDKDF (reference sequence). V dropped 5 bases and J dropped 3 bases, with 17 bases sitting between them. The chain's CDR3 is CATSHHPGHTNQPQHF. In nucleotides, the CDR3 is TGTGCCACCAGCCACCACCCCGGACACACCAATCAGCCCCAGCATTTT.

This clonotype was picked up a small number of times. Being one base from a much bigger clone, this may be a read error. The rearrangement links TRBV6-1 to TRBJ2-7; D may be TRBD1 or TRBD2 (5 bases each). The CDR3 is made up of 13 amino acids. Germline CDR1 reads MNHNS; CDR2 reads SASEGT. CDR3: CTSRGTVSYEQYF. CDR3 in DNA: TGTACCAGCAGAGGGACGGTCTCCTACGAGCAGTACTTC.